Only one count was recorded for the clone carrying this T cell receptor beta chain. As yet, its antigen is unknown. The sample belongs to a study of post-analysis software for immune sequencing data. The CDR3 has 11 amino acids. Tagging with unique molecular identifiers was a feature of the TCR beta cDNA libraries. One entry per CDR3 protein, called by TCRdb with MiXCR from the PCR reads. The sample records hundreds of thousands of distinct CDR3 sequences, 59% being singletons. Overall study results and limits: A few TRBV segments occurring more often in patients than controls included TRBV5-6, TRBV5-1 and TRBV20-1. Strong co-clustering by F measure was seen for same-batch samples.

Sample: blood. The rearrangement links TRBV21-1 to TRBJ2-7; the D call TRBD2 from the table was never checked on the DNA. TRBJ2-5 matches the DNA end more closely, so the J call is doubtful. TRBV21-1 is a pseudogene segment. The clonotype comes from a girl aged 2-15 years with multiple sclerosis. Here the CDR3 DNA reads TGTGCCAGCAACCCGTGGGAGACCCAGTACTTC. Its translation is CASNPWETQYF.